This TCR beta chain came from a study of response to subunit inactivated influenza vaccine. This CDR3 has 14 residues. CDR1 DFQATT and CDR2 SNEGSKA come from the germline V gene (reference sequence). Trimming cost V 5 bases and J 7 bases; bases outside gene matches: 4. TCRdb passed the RT-PCR reads through MiXCR, listing each CDR3 protein once. The data contain about 650,000 distinct CDR3 sequences, around 13% of them seen just once; the ten biggest clones take up roughly 7.2%. This clonotype originated in a man in his fifties who received an inactivated influenza vaccine. The specimen comprised PBMCs from blood, sampled 14 to 15 days before vaccination. The rearrangement links TRBV20-1 to TRBJ2-1, with TRBD2 matching 14 bases. This CDR3 is CSAGTSGSRNEQFF. The DNA of the CDR3 is TGCAGTGCTGGGACTAGCGGGAGTAGGAATGAGCAGTTCTTC.